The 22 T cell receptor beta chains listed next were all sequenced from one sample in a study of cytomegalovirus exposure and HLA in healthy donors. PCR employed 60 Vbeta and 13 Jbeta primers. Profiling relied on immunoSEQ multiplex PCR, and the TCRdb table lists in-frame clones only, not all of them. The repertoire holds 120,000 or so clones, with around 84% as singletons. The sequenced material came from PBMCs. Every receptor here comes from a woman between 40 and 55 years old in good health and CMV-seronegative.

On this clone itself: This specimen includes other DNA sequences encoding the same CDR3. Here the CDR3 DNA reads TGTGCCAGCAGCGTAGACCTAGCGGGAGGCACCGGGGAGCTGTTTTTT. As protein: CASSVDLAGGTGELFF. The V gene is TRBV9, the J gene TRBJ2-2; TRBD2 aligns across 11 bases. The junction had 2 bases not matched to a gene; V was cut back by 0 bases and J by 4 bases. Germline V gene lookup returns CDR1 SGDLS and CDR2 YYNGEE. The CDR3 has 16 amino acids.

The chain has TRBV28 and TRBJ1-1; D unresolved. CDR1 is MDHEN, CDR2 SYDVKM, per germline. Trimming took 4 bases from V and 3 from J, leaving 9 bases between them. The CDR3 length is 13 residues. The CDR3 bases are TGTGCCAGCAGTTCTACTCCGGACACTGAAGCTTTCTTT. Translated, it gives CASSSTPDTEAFF.

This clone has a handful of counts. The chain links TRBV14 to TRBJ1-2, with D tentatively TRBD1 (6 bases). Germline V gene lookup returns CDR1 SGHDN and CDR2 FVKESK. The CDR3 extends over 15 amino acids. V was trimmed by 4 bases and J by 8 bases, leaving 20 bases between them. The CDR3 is CASSRTGIVYLGYTF. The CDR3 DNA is TGTGCCAGCAGCCGAACAGGGATTGTATATTTGGGCTACACCTTC. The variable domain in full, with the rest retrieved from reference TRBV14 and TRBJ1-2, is EAGVTQFPSHSVIEKGQTVTLRCDPISGHDNLYWYRRVMGKEIKFLLHFVKESKQDESGMPNNRFLAERTGGTYSTLKVQPAELEDSGVYFCASSRTGIVYLGYTFGSGTRLTVV.

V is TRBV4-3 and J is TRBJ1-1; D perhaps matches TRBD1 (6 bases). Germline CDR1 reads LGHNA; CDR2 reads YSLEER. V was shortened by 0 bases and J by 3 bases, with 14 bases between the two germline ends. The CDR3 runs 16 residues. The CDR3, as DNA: TGCGCCAGCAGCCAAGATCGAGCAGGGGTCGACACTGAAGCTTTCTTT. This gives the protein CASSQDRAGVDTEAFF.

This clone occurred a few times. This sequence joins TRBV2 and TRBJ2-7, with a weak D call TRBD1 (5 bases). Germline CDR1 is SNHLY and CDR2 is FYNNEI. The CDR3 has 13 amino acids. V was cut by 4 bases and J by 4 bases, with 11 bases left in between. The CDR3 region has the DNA TGTGCCAGCAGTGGGACATTGGGGTACGAGCAGTACTTC. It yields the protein CASSGTLGYEQYF.

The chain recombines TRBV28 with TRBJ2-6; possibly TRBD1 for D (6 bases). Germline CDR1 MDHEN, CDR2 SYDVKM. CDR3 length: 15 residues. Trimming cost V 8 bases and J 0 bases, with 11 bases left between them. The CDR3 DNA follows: TGTGCCAGCGGGAACAGGGTCTCTGGGGCCAACGTCCTGACTTTC. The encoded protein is CASGNRVSGANVLTF.

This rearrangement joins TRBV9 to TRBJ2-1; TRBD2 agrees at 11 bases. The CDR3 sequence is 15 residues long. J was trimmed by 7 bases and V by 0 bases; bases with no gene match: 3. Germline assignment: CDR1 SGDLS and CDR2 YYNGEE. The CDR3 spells CASSVELAGGNEQFF. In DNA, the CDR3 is TGTGCCAGCAGCGTAGAGTTAGCGGGAGGGAATGAGCAGTTCTTC. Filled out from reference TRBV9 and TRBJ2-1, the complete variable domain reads DSGVTQTPKHLITATGQRVTLRCSPRSGDLSVYWYQQSLDQGLQFLIQYYNGEERAKGNILERFSAQQFPDLHSELNLSSLELGDSALYFCASSVELAGGNEQFFGPGTRLTVL.

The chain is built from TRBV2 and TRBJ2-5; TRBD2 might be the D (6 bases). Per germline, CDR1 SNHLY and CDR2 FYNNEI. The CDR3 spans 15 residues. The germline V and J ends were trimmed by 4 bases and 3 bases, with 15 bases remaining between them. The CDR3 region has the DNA TGTGCCAGCAGTGCCCTGGCGGGAAGGGAAGAGACCCAGTACTTC. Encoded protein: CASSALAGREETQYF.

CDR3 coding DNA: TGTGCCAGCTCAGTTTCTGGGGCCAACGTCCTGACTTTC. Protein sequence: CASSVSGANVLTF. The gene calls are TRBV6-5 and TRBJ2-6; D not certain. The germline V gene encodes CDR1 MNHEY and CDR2 SVGAGI. V was pared by 8 bases and J by 1 base, with 6 bases between. There are 13 residues in the CDR3.

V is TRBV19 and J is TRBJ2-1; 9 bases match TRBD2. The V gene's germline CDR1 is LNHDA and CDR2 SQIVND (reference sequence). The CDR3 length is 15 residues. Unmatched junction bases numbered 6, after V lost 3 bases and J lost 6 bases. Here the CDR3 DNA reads TGTGCCAGTAGTATTGTTAGCGGGAGTGGCAATGAGCAGTTCTTC. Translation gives CASSIVSGSGNEQFF.

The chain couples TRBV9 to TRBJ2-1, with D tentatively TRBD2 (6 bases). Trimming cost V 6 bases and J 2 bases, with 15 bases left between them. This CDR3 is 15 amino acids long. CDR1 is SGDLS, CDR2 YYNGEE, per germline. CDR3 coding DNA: TGTGCCAGCACCAAGGAGGGCCTGACCTACAATGAGCAGTTCTTC. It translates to CASTKEGLTYNEQFF.

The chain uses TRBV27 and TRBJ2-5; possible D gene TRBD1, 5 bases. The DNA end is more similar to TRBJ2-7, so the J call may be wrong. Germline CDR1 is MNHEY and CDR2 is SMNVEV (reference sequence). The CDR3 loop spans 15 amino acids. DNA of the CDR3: TGTGCCAGCAGTAGGCCCCTCCAGGGCCACTACGAGCAGTACTTC. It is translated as CASSRPLQGHYEQYF.

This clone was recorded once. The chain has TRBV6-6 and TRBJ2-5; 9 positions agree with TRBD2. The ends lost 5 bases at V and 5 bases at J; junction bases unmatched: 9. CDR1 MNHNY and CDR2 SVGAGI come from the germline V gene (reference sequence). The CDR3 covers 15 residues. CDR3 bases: TGTGCCAGCAGTCCCGCTGCGGGAGGGTATGAGACCCAGTACTTC. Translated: CASSPAAGGYETQYF.

CDR3 amino acids: CASSPRTADQETQYF. CDR3 nucleotide sequence: TGTGCCAGCAGCCCTCGGACAGCAGATCAAGAGACCCAGTACTTC. The J gene is TRBJ2-5, the V gene TRBV4-2; D might be TRBD1 (6 bases). The CDR3 has 15 residues. Trimming cost V 4 bases and J 2 bases, with 14 bases left between them. In germline, CDR1 is LGHNA, CDR2 YNFKEQ.

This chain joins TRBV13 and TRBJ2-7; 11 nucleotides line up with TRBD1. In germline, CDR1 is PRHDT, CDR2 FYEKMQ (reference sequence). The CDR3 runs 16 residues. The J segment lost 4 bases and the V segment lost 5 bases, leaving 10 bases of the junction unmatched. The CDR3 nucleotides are TGTGCCAGCAGCCGCGCCGGGACAGGGGGTACGTACGAGCAGTACTTC. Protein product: CASSRAGTGGTYEQYF.

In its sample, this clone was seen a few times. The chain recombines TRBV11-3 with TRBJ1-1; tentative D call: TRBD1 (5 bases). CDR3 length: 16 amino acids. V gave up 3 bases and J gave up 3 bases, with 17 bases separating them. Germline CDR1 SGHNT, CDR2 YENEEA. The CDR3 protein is CASSLGRGRGDTEAFF. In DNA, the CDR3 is TGTGCCAGCAGCTTGGGGCGGGGCCGAGGGGACACTGAAGCTTTCTTT.

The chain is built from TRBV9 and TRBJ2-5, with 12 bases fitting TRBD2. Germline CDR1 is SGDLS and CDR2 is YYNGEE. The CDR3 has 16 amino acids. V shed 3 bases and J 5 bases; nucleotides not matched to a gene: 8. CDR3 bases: TGTGCCAGCAGCGAACTAGCGGGAGGCCCAGGGGAGACCCAGTACTTC. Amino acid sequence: CASSELAGGPGETQYF.

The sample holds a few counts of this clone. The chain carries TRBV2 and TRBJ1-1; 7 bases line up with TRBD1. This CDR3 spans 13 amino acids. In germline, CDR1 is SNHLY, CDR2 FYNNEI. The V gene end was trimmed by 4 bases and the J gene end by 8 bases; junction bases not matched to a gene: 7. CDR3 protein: CASSVGKGQEAFF. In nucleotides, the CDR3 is TGTGCCAGCAGTGTGGGAAAGGGACAGGAAGCTTTCTTT.

DNA of the CDR3: TGCGCCAGCAGCTCAGGGGTCCCCTATGGCTACACCTTC. Its protein product is CASSSGVPYGYTF. The V gene is TRBV5-1, the J gene TRBJ1-2, with D perhaps TRBD1 (6 bases). Germline V lookup: CDR1 SGHRS, CDR2 YFSETQ. V gave up 3 bases and J gave up 4 bases, with 10 bases separating them. This CDR3 contains 13 residues.

The CDR3 region is CASTLEFAYNEQFF. CDR3 in DNA: TGTGCCAGCACCCTCGAGTTTGCCTACAATGAGCAGTTCTTC. V is TRBV7-9 and J is TRBJ2-1; D unresolved. V was trimmed by 7 bases and J by 2 bases, leaving 12 bases between them. Germline V gives CDR1 SEHNR, CDR2 FQNEAQ (reference sequence). The CDR3 runs 14 residues.

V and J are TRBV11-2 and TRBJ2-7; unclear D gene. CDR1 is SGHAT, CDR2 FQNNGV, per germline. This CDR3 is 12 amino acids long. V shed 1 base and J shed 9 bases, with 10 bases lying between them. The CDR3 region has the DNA TGTGCCAGCAGCTTAGGGGCTGCCGGGCAGTACTTC. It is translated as CASSLGAAGQYF. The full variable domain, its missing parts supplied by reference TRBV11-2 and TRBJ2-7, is EAGVAQSPRYKIIEKRQSVAFWCNPISGHATLYWYQQILGQGPKLLIQFQNNGVVDDSQLPKDRFSAERLKGVDSTLKIQPAKLEDSAVYLCASSLGAAGQYFGPGTRLTVT.

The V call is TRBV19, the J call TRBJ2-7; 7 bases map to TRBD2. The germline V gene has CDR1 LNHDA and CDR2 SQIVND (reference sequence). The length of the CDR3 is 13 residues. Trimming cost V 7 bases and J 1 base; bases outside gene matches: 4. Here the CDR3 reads CASTPGGSYEQYF. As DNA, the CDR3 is TGTGCCAGTACCCCGGGAGGATCCTACGAGCAGTACTTC. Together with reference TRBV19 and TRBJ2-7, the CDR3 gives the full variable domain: DGGITQSPKYLFRKEGQNVTLSCEQNLNHDAMYWYRQDPGQGLRLIYYSQIVNDFQKGDIAEGYSVSREKKESFPLTVTSAQKNPTAFYLCASTPGGSYEQYFGPGTRLTVT.